The 9 T cell receptor beta chains below all came from one sample that was sequenced in a study of coeliac disease. Clones were read by immunoSEQ multiplex PCR, and TCRdb kept only the in-frame ones, dropping some. There are 7,500 to 9,500 clones in the sample; 45% to 60% occur only once, and around 9.5% lies in the top ten. The sequencing sample was made of intraepithelial lymphocytes from the gut. These receptors all come from a woman aged 55-75 years with celiac disease.

The chain carries TRBV19 and TRBJ1-5; D possibly corresponds to TRBD1 (5 bases). Trimming left V 3 bases short and J 2 bases short, with 11 bases between. CDR1 and CDR2 from the germline V gene are LNHDA and SQIVND (reference sequence). The CDR3 contains 15 residues. The CDR3 DNA reads as TGTGCCAGTAGTATTGAACAGGCTGGCAATCAGCCCCAGCATTTT. Protein product: CASSIEQAGNQPQHF.

A few counts support this clone. This chain joins TRBV4-3 and TRBJ2-1; TRBD2 matches 8 bases. J was trimmed by 2 bases and V by 2 bases; bases with no gene match: 5. This CDR3 contains 16 residues. In germline, CDR1 is LGHNA, CDR2 YSLEER. CDR3 region: CASSQISGVPYNEQFF. CDR3 nucleotide sequence: TGCGCCAGCAGCCAAATTAGCGGGGTCCCCTACAATGAGCAGTTCTTC.

This clone was recorded a few times. The genes are TRBV7-9 and TRBJ2-7; 7 nucleotides agree with TRBD2. The V gene end was trimmed by 8 bases and the J gene end by 5 bases; junction bases not matched to a gene: 6. CDR1 is SEHNR and CDR2 is FQNEAQ in the germline V gene (reference sequence). The CDR3 totals 12 residues. The CDR3 DNA reads as TGTGCCAGCTTGGGGGGAGGGCACGAGCAGTACTTC. Translated: CASLGGGHEQYF.

The genes are TRBV20-1 and TRBJ2-4; D gene unclear. CDR3 length: 10 amino acids. Per the germline V gene, CDR1 is DFQATT and CDR2 is SNEGSKA (reference sequence). Trimming left V 3 bases short and J 9 bases short, with 6 bases between. CDR3 region: CSASRFIQYF. CDR3 coding DNA: TGCAGTGCTAGCAGGTTCATTCAGTACTTC.

V is TRBV30 and J is TRBJ1-2; a possible D gene is TRBD1 (5 bases). The ends were cut back, 5 bases at V and 4 bases at J, with 17 bases in the middle. Germline-derived CDR1 and CDR2 are GTSNPN and SVGIG (reference sequence). This CDR3 contains 14 residues. CDR3 loop: CAWGAGLHSYGYTF. In DNA, the CDR3 is TGTGCCTGGGGTGCGGGACTCCACTCCTATGGCTACACCTTC. The full variable domain, in which reference TRBV30 and TRBJ1-2 provide the parts outside the CDR3, is SQTIHQWPATLVQPVGSPLSLECTVEGTSNPNLYWYRQAAGRGLQLLFYSVGIGQISSEVPQNLSASRPQDRQFILSSKKLLLSDSGFYLCAWGAGLHSYGYTFGSGTRLTVV.

The chain couples TRBV5-4 to TRBJ1-5; 8 nucleotides match TRBD1. The CDR3 has 18 residues. With 4 bases clipped from V and 7 bases from J, the junction kept 19 bases outside the gene matches. CDR1 is SGHNT and CDR2 is YYREEE in the germline V gene (reference sequence). DNA for the CDR3: TGTGCCAGCAGCCTGGACAGGGAAATCCAAGTAGTTAGGCAGCCCCAGCATTTT. It codes for CASSLDREIQVVRQPQHF.

The chain joins TRBV6-5 to TRBJ2-7; TRBD1 matches 9 bases. Germline CDR1 is MNHEY and CDR2 is SVGAGI. This CDR3 has 12 residues. After removal of 6 bases from V and 5 bases from J, the junction contained 2 bases not matched to a gene. Here the CDR3 reads CASRGQGDEQYF. Written as DNA, the CDR3 is TGTGCCAGCAGGGGACAGGGAGACGAGCAGTACTTC.

The DNA of the CDR3 is TGTGCCAGCACCAATGACCCAATTGCAACGAGGGTGCAGTTCTTC. It is translated as CASTNDPIATRVQFF. The J gene is TRBJ2-1, the V gene TRBV5-5; D possibly corresponds to TRBD2 (5 bases). CDR1 SGHKS and CDR2 YYEKEE come from the germline V gene (reference sequence). V was clipped by 6 bases and J by 12 bases, with 25 bases between them. The CDR3 covers 15 residues.

This chain links TRBV6-5 with TRBJ2-2; perhaps TRBD1 as D (5 bases). This CDR3 is 14 amino acids long. Germline V gene lookup returns CDR1 MNHEY and CDR2 SVGAGI. The ends were cut back, 6 bases at V and 1 base at J, with 9 bases in the middle. The CDR3 DNA reads as TGTGCCAGCAGGACAGATCAGAACACCGGGGAGCTGTTTTTT. This codes for CASRTDQNTGELFF.